This T cell receptor (beta chain) was retrieved from a study of CD4+ T cells in melanoma. General study results and limits: A reported correlation linked neoantigen-specific CD4+ T cells to CD8+, macrophage and B cell function. Reportedly, melanoma neoantigen-specific CD4+ T cells showed varied differentiation states.

The CDR3 extends over 13 amino acids. The V end lost 8 bases, the J end lost 7 bases, and 12 bases lay between the germline ends. CDR1 is MNHNS and CDR2 is SASEGT in the germline V gene. Comment on this clone: Its antigen is as yet unknown.

Some clones are missing from TCRdb's copy, which holds only in-frame ones; the method was immunoSEQ multiplex PCR. The profile shows 8,500 to 14,000 clones, 67% of them singletons. This rearrangement joins TRBV6-1 to TRBJ1-6, with a possible D match to TRBD1 (6 bases). The source of this sequence is a human donor with melanoma. The sample taken for sequencing was cells from a culture (not recorded whether cultured in vitro). The CDR3 DNA sequence: TGTGCCAGCTCCGGGACAACAAATTCACCCCTCCACTTT. The encoded protein is CASSGTTNSPLHF.